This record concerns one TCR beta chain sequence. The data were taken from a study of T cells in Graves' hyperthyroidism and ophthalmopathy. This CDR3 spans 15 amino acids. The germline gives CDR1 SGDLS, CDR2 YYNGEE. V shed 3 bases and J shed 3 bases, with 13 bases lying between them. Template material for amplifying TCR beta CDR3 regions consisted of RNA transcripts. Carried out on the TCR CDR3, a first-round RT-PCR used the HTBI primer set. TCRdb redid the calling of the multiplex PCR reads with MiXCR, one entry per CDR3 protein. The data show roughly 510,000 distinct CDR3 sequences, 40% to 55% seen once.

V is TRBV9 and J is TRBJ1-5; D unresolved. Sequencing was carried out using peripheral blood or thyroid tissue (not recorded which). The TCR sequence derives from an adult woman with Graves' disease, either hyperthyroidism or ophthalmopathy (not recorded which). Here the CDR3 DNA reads TGTGCCAGCAGCGCCGAAAGTGGGGACAATCAGCCCCAGCATTTT. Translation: CASSAESGDNQPQHF.